This T cell receptor (beta chain) was identified during a study of identical twins (dated by TCRdb to the mid-2010s). The study in broad terms: To test whether fetal clonotypes persist, the study used deep sequencing on TCR alpha and beta repertoires from monozygotic twins, unrelated adults of various ages, and cord blood. To rule out contamination, replicate twin experiments were performed at different times with different library preparation protocols.

Via the germline V gene, CDR1 is MGHRA and CDR2 YSYEKL. V lost 0 bases and J lost 4 bases; the stretch between them is 12 bases long. The CDR3 runs 15 residues from the cysteine to the phenylalanine. The CDR3 DNA has 45 bases and is translated from base 1. All donors were healthy Caucasians. Note on this clonotype: This clone's antigen is unknown. No much larger clone is present one base from it, and per-base qualities are unavailable.

Points the paper makes about the study in general: Fewer insertions were carried by abundant cord blood beta clonotypes; a weaker similar trend was observed in young adult naive repertoires, while no such trend was observed in memory repertoires. In monozygotic twins, recombination models systematically underestimated out-of-frame TCR alpha sharing, but the models matched the sharing seen between unrelated individuals. Because the same donors could not be followed over many years, conclusions were based on cross-sectional statistical analysis. Invariant T cells such as MAIT and iNKT could partly confound zero-insertion analyses, although diverse VJ usage argued against such confounding for most clonotypes. Compared with coincidental sharing between unrelated individuals, out-of-frame TCR alpha sequences shared between twins showed an excess of sequences with low generation probability. In beta out-of-frame sequences, excess twin sharing was weaker, because having fewer shared sequences lowered the signal-to-noise ratio.

The library was built by means of 5' RACE. Instrument used: Illumina HiSeq 2000. Template switching added a universal primer binding site, and the final cDNA carried a unique molecular identifier that allowed TCR cDNA molecules to be counted accurately. Specific primers in the conserved constant-segment region were used to synthesize first-strand cDNA for the TCR alpha and beta chains. Each cDNA library was double barcoded, with a SMART-Mk sample barcode plus Illumina barcodes, to control for contamination. TruSeq adapter sequences, together with Illumina sample barcodes, were added in two successive PCR steps. The TCR alpha and beta cDNA libraries were sequenced on the Illumina HiSeq platform using custom primers. Concerning the study's data processing: MiGEC processed the raw reads to extract unique molecular identifiers, while MiXCR was used to determine the CDR3 positions. Recombination models were inferred per individual with the repgenHMM and IGoR tools using an EM algorithm. Shared clonotypes were analyzed with the tcR package in R, and sharing was normalized by the product of cloneset sizes. To study raw recombination without the effects of thymic and clonal selection, out-of-frame nonproductive sequences were analyzed. TCRdb ran its own pipeline on the public reads, namely fastp trimming at Q25 and MiXCR clone calling, and kept in-frame beta chains. CDR3 protein duplicates are merged, each entry listing the most common genes and DNA. The V and J calls follow TCRdb's processing rather than the paper's. The sample table records 1.5 million to 2 million distinct CDR3 sequences; under 35% of these occur just once. The top ten clonotypes cover more than 0.25% of the sample.

Input material: cord blood. This TCR came from a newborn girl in good health. The rearranged chain carries TRBV4-1 and TRBJ1-1, with the D gene uncertain. The nucleotide sequence reads as follows: TGCGCCAGCAGCCAAGATCCCCCGGGGTCCACTGAAGCTTTCTTT. Its protein is CASSQDPPGSTEAFF.